These 15 T cell receptor beta chains were sequenced from one sample in a study of read filtering for tumor transcriptome and immune sequencing. Molecular barcoded adaptors covering alpha/delta and beta/gamma chains were used on about 0.4 ug RNA. TCRdb independently ran MiXCR on the reads; one entry per CDR3 protein. The data contain 130,000 or so distinct CDR3 sequences, under 15% of them seen just once; the ten biggest clones take up 7.5% to 10%. Input material: a population of CD138-negative cells sorted from bone marrow. The source of these receptors is a donor at least 40 years old with multiple myeloma.

This clonotype has ten or more counts. The chain joins TRBV5-4 to TRBJ2-1, with 11 bases lining up with TRBD2. Germline CDR1 and CDR2: SGHNT and YYREEE (reference sequence). The CDR3 is 14 residues long. V lost 1 base to trimming and J lost 6 bases; unmatched junction nucleotides: 0. CDR3 sequence reads: CASSLTSGSNEQFF. In DNA, the CDR3 is TGTGCCAGCAGCTTGACTAGCGGGAGCAATGAGCAGTTCTTC.

In its sample, this clonotype was seen many times. V and J are TRBV29-1 and TRBJ2-2; 11 bases line up with TRBD2. The CDR3 spans 15 residues. The germline CDR1 and CDR2 sequences are SQVTM and ANQGSEA. The ends lost 4 bases at V and 5 bases at J; junction bases unmatched: 6. Here the CDR3 DNA reads TGCAGCGTTGGTAGCGGGAGGGCAATGACCGGGGAGCTGTTTTTT. Translated: CSVGSGRAMTGELFF.

In this sample, this clonotype turned up many times. V is TRBV15 and J is TRBJ1-2; 7 bases agree with TRBD1. The CDR3 extends over 14 amino acids. The germline CDR1 and CDR2 sequences are LNHNV and YYDKDF (reference sequence). Germline trimming cut 6 bases from V and 2 bases from J; bases unmatched to any gene: 6. CDR3 loop: CATSPKGANYGYTF. The CDR3 DNA is TGTGCCACCAGTCCCAAGGGGGCCAACTATGGCTACACCTTC.

This clonotype came up many times. The chain recombines TRBV14 with TRBJ2-7; 10 nucleotides line up with TRBD2. This CDR3 has 15 amino acids. The V gene end was trimmed by 3 bases and the J gene end by 4 bases; junction bases not matched to a gene: 6. From germline, CDR1 is SGHDN and CDR2 FVKESK. CDR3 nucleotide sequence: TGTGCCAGCAGCCATGCTGCTAGCGGGAGTTACGAGCAGTACTTC. Protein sequence: CASSHAASGSYEQYF.

This clonotype occurred many times. The rearrangement uses TRBV5-1 and TRBJ2-7; TRBD2 aligns across 9 bases. This CDR3 is built from 15 residues. The V gene end was trimmed by 1 base and the J gene end by 1 base; junction bases not matched to a gene: 3. The germline gives CDR1 SGHRS, CDR2 YFSETQ. The DNA of the CDR3 is TGCGCCAGCAGCTTGACTAGCGGGTCTTCCTACGAGCAGTACTTC. It codes for CASSLTSGSSYEQYF.

This clonotype was detected many times. V is TRBV27 and J is TRBJ2-7; the D gene is possibly TRBD2 (6 bases). The CDR3 length is 14 residues. The germline V gene has CDR1 MNHEY and CDR2 SMNVEV (reference sequence). V lost 2 bases to trimming and J lost 3 bases, with 11 bases between them. The CDR3 bases are TGTGCCAGCAGTTTAAGCGGGCCCGTCTACGAGCAGTACTTC. Its translation is CASSLSGPVYEQYF.

This clonotype was seen a handful of times. Since a much larger clone is just one base distant, this may be a read error. The chain employs TRBV7-3 and TRBJ2-1; D may be TRBD1 (5 bases). Germline V gene data show CDR1 as SGHTA and CDR2 as FQGTGA. The V end was cut by 6 bases, the J end by 0 bases, with 9 bases between. This CDR3 contains 14 residues. The chain's CDR3 is CASSEQGSYNEQFF. In DNA, the CDR3 is TGTGCCAGCAGTGAGCAGGGCTCCTACAATGAGCAGTTCTTC.

Concerning this clonotype: A read error may explain this, as a much larger clone is one base away. This chain connects TRBV7-3 to TRBJ2-7, with D possibly being TRBD2 (7 bases). The CDR3 runs to 14 residues. Germline CDR1 is SGHTA and CDR2 is FQGTGA. The CDR3 loop reads CASTRGGTKDEQHF. The CDR3 DNA reads as TGTGCCAGCACCAGAGGGGGGACTAAAGACGAGCAGCACTTC.

In its sample, this clonotype was seen many times. V is TRBV7-2 and J is TRBJ2-2; D gene ambiguous. This CDR3 has 16 residues. CDR1 is SGHTA and CDR2 is FQGNSA in the germline V gene. V dropped 5 bases and J dropped 2 bases, with 15 bases sitting between them. As DNA, the CDR3 is TGTGCCAGCAGCCCATGGGCCAAAATAAACACCGGGGAGCTGTTTTTT. Residues: CASSPWAKINTGELFF.

Many counts were recorded for this clonotype. The chain has TRBV4-1 and TRBJ1-1; possible D gene TRBD1, 5 bases. The V end was cut by 6 bases, the J end by 0 bases, with 17 bases between. CDR3 length: 16 amino acids. The germline CDR1 and CDR2 sequences are MGHRA and YSYEKL. In nucleotides, the CDR3 is TGCGCCAGCAGACTGGGGCAGAAGAGCATGAACACTGAAGCTTTCTTT. It encodes CASRLGQKSMNTEAFF.

This clonotype was counted ten times or more. The CDR3 spells CASGFPRTEEDEQFF. CDR3 nucleotides: TGTGCTAGTGGTTTTCCTCGGACGGAGGAAGACGAGCAGTTCTTC. The rearrangement uses TRBV12-5 and TRBJ2-1, with a possible D match to TRBD2 (5 bases). The CDR3 is 15 residues long. V was cut by 3 bases and J by 10 bases, with 19 bases left in between. Per the germline V gene, CDR1 is LGHNT and CDR2 is FRNRAP. Supplemented by reference TRBV12-5 and TRBJ2-1, the full variable domain reads DARVTQTPRHKVTEMGQEVTMRCQPILGHNTVFWYRQTMMQGLELLAYFRNRAPLDDSGMPKDRFSAEMPDATLATLKIQPSEPRDSAVYFCASGFPRTEEDEQFFGPGTRLTVL.

This clonotype was recorded at least ten times. This chain connects TRBV29-1 to TRBJ2-5; D perhaps matches TRBD2 (5 bases). Trimming stripped 2 bases from V and 6 bases from J, with 10 bases between. The CDR3 extends over 12 amino acids. The V gene's germline CDR1 is SQVTM and CDR2 ANQGSEA. The CDR3 DNA reads TGCAGCGTTGAATCCCTCGGGAAGACCCAGTACTTC. Translating gives CSVESLGKTQYF. Based on the CDR3 plus reference TRBV29-1 and TRBJ2-5, the full variable domain is SAVISQKPSRDICQRGTSLTIQCQVDSQVTMMFWYRQQPGQSLTLIATANQGSEATYESGFVIDKFPISRPNLTFSTLTVSNMSPEDSSIYLCSVESLGKTQYFGPGTRLLVL.

This clonotype was counted only a few times. This chain links TRBV7-9 with TRBJ2-1, with unresolved D. CDR3 length: 13 amino acids. CDR1 is SEHNR, CDR2 FQNEAQ, per germline (reference sequence). Trimming removed 4 bases from V and 6 bases from J, with 10 bases in between. The CDR3 loop reads CASSSTRRNEQFF. The CDR3 DNA is TGTGCCAGCAGCTCGACCCGTCGCAATGAGCAGTTCTTC.

The gene calls are TRBV6-5 and TRBJ1-1; TRBD1 matches 7 bases. The CDR3 sequence is 15 residues long. Germline assignment: CDR1 MNHEY and CDR2 SVGAGI. The junction had 8 bases not matched to a gene; V was cut back by 7 bases and J by 0 bases. The CDR3 nucleotides are TGTGCCAGCACTAGGATGGGGACAGTGAACACTGAAGCTTTCTTT. Amino acid sequence: CASTRMGTVNTEAFF.

The sample holds many counts of this clonotype. This chain links TRBV7-6 with TRBJ1-1; perhaps TRBD1 as D (5 bases). Germline CDR1 and CDR2: SGHVS and FNYEAQ. The CDR3 has 13 residues. The germline V and J ends were trimmed by 5 bases and 11 bases, with 18 bases remaining between them. The CDR3 sequence: CASSRGPGFEAFF. In DNA form, the CDR3 reads TGTGCCAGCAGCAGGGGACCAGGGTTTGAGGCTTTCTTT.